These 6 T cell receptor beta chains came from one sample sequenced in a study of OX40 agonist ivuxolimab in advanced cancers. TCRdb's copy holds only in-frame clones and misses some; the assay was immunoSEQ multiplex PCR. This table holds some 80,000 clones, approximately 86% found once. Sequenced material: CD4+ or CD8+ T cells sorted from blood, taken in a trial of the OX40 agonist ivuxolimab. Receptors were obtained from an adult with an advanced solid tumor such as melanoma, head and neck, liver or kidney cancer.

The gene calls are TRBV29-1 and TRBJ2-3; weak D call: TRBD2 (6 bases). Germline V CDR1 and CDR2: SQVTM, ANQGSEA. Trimming left V 7 bases short and J 2 bases short, with 10 bases between. The CDR3 totals 12 residues. CDR3 loop: CSARRDTDTQYF. In DNA, the CDR3 is TGCAGCGCCAGGCGGGACACAGATACGCAGTATTTT.

The V and J genes are TRBV6-5 and TRBJ2-7; TRBD1 matches at 7 bases. The ends lost 5 bases at V and 0 bases at J; junction bases unmatched: 4. Germline CDR1 is MNHEY and CDR2 is SVGAGI. There are 14 residues in the CDR3. The CDR3 spells CASSLGQASYEQYF. The CDR3 region has the DNA TGTGCCAGCAGTCTCGGACAGGCCTCCTACGAGCAGTACTTC.

The V and J genes are TRBV28 and TRBJ2-5; TRBD1 is a possible D gene (7 bases). The CDR3 has 13 residues. Germline lookup yields CDR1 MDHEN and CDR2 SYDVKM. With 6 bases removed from V and 5 bases from J, the gap between germline ends came to 13 bases. The CDR3 protein is CASRKQGRETQYF. The CDR3 coding sequence is TGTGCCAGCAGAAAACAGGGGAGGGAGACCCAGTACTTC.

The chain has TRBV28 and TRBJ1-6, with a weak D call TRBD1 (6 bases). CDR3 length: 16 amino acids. Germline V gene data show CDR1 as MDHEN and CDR2 as SYDVKM. Trimming left V 5 bases short and J 7 bases short, with 18 bases between. In DNA form, the CDR3 reads TGTGCCAGCAGTAGTGTGGGGGCTGGTGGAAATTCACCCCTCCACTTT. Protein product: CASSSVGAGGNSPLHF.

The CDR3 region is CASSQGRGLSGYTF. DNA of the CDR3: TGTGCCAGCAGTCAGGGCAGAGGATTGTCTGGCTACACCTTC. This rearrangement joins TRBV9 to TRBJ1-2, with D possibly matching TRBD1 (5 bases). Per the germline V gene, CDR1 is SGDLS and CDR2 is YYNGEE. The CDR3 runs to 14 residues. Between the trimmed V and J ends, which lost 5 bases and 7 bases, there was a span of 18 bases. The full variable domain, in which reference TRBV9 and TRBJ1-2 provide the parts outside the CDR3, is DSGVTQTPKHLITATGQRVTLRCSPRSGDLSVYWYQQSLDQGLQFLIQYYNGEERAKGNILERFSAQQFPDLHSELNLSSLELGDSALYFCASSQGRGLSGYTFGSGTRLTVV.

The rearrangement links TRBV5-6 to TRBJ1-5; 8 nucleotides align to TRBD1. Trimming at V came to 1 base and at J to 5 bases, leaving 8 bases not matched to a gene. The CDR3 totals 16 residues. From germline, CDR1 is SGHDT and CDR2 YYEEEE. CDR3 amino acids: CASSLTAGTGHQPQHF. In DNA form, the CDR3 reads TGTGCCAGCAGCTTGACGGCCGGGACAGGCCATCAGCCCCAGCATTTT.